This TCR beta chain was documented in a study of CD8+ T cells in alopecia areata. Whole-study findings and limits: Normal skin contains resident alphabeta T cells, and these are also sequenced in scalp samples.

The CDR3 consists of 14 residues. V lost 1 base and J lost 5; bases outside the gene matches: 2. Germline V gives CDR1 SNHLY, CDR2 FYNNEI. Note on this clone: Antigen unknown.

Reverse transcription of extracted RNA yielded cDNA, which provided the sequencing template. Method: immunoSEQ multiplex PCR; TCRdb's copy keeps in-frame clones and lacks some. The sample contains more than 150,000 clones, more than 55% of which appear only once. The treatment here: oral pan-JAK inhibitor, 5-10 mg twice daily. The input for sequencing was CD4+ T cells sorted from blood, taken at week 4, from a patient treated with tofacitinib. J is TRBJ1-2 and V is TRBV2; TRBD1 matches at 9 bases. The sequence was collected from a human donor with alopecia areata. The CDR3 loop is CASSEDRGPYGYTF. The CDR3 nucleotides are TGTGCCAGCAGTGAAGACAGGGGGCCGTATGGCTACACCTTC.